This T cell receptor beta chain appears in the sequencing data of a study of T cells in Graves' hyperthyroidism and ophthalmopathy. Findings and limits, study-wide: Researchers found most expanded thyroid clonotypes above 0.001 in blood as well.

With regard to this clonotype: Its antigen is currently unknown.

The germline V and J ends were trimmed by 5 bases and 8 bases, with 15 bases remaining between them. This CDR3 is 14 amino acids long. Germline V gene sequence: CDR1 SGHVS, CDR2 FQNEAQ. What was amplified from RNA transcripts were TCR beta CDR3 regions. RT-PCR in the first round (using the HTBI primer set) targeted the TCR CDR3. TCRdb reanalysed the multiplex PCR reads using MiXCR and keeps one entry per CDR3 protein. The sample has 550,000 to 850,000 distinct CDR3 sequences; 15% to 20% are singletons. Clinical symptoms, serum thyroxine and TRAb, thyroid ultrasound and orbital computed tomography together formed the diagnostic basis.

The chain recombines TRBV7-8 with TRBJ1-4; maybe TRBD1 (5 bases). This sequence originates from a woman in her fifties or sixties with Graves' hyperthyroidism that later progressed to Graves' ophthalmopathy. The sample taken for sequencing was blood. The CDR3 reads CASSEPQGEEKLFF. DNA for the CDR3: TGTGCCAGCAGCGAGCCCCAGGGAGAAGAAAAACTGTTTTTT.